These T cell receptor beta chains were read from a single sample in a study of T cell responses to AZD1222 COVID-19 vaccine. Some clones are missing from TCRdb's copy, which holds only in-frame ones; the method was immunoSEQ multiplex PCR. The sample lists about 83,000 clones; around 88% were seen once. The source was peripheral blood, collected on day 0 of AZD1222 vaccination. The source is an adult in good health. Both conserved end residues are part of each CDR3. Clone size appears in some rows only: once, few, many, or a class for an expanded clone.

cdr3_length j_call clone_size v_call cdr3_aa
17 TRBJ2-5 NA TRBV11-3 CASSLGLAGVGQETQYF
14 TRBJ1-5 NA TRBV15 CATSRTGVNQPQHF
13 TRBJ1-5 NA TRBV28 CASRSGGNQPQHF
13 TRBJ2-7 NA TRBV21-1 CASSLQLYYEQYF
14 TRBJ1-1 NA TRBV6-6 CASSYGGGETEAFF
16 TRBJ2-2 NA TRBV2 CASSESRGSGGGELFF
14 TRBJ1-6 NA TRBV13 CASSSGGDDSPLHF
9 TRBJ2-7 NA TRBV12-3/TRBV12-4 CASSVEQYF
15 TRBJ2-7 NA TRBV5-1 CASSLGPGGNNEQYF
14 TRBJ2-7 NA TRBV28 CASRPRTGPYEQYF
14 TRBJ1-5 NA TRBV3-1/TRBV3-2 CASSALGGSQPQHF
14 TRBJ2-5 NA TRBV2 CASYGLRGRETQYF
15 TRBJ1-4 NA TRBV10-1 CASSASDRGNEKLFF
13 TRBJ1-2 NA TRBV6-5 CASSLNTNYGYTF
15 TRBJ1-3 NA TRBV9 CASSVNESPGNTIYF
14 TRBJ2-7 NA TRBV9 CASSLTGGSYEQYF
14 TRBJ2-7 NA TRBV2 CASRTTGGQYEQYF
12 TRBJ2-3 NA TRBV3-1/TRBV3-2 CASSSTGPTQYF
14 TRBJ1-3 NA TRBV5-1 CASTSDSSGNTIYF
14 TRBJ1-1 NA TRBV6-5 CASSYFRGGAEAFF
13 TRBJ1-1 NA TRBV3-1/TRBV3-2 CASSRSLETEAFF
14 TRBJ2-1 NA TRBV15 CATSRARYYNEQFF
16 TRBJ2-2 NA TRBV27 CASNHRGRYKTGELFF
15 TRBJ1-1 NA TRBV15 CATSRQGLGGTEAFF
16 TRBJ2-5 NA TRBV9 CASSVGVAGFGETQYF
14 TRBJ2-4 NA TRBV30 CAWSGAIAKNIQYF
19 TRBJ2-2 NA TRBV5-4 CASSPSGLAGGPPRGELFF
15 TRBJ2-7 once TRBV4-2 CASSQDPEDFYEQYF
13 TRBJ1-2 NA TRBV6-5 CASSYSRVSGYTF
14 TRBJ1-5 few TRBV6-6 CASNRGGRDQPQHF
15 TRBJ1-2 NA TRBV4-3 CASSRDRGYSLGYTF
15 TRBJ1-2 NA TRBV4-3 CASSQDLPGNYGYTF
14 TRBJ1-1 NA TRBV27 CASSLGGKNTEAFF
13 TRBJ2-2 NA TRBV6-5 CASSPGGAGELFF
16 TRBJ1-2 few TRBV10-2 CASSQETGTGGNGYTF
17 TRBJ2-4 NA TRBV4-1 CASSAGTIHLAKNIQYF
13 TRBJ1-3 NA TRBV7-9 CASSWGQGNTIYF
15 TRBJ2-7 NA TRBV11-3 CASSLTPGQGTSKYF
14 TRBJ1-3 NA TRBV5-1 CASSSPAEGNTIYF
14 TRBJ1-3 NA TRBV7-9 CASSLSGPGNTIYF
16 TRBJ2-1 NA TRBV19 CASRSSGTGLYNEQFF
18 TRBJ1-1 NA TRBV2 CASSEALWQGVMKTEAFF
14 TRBJ2-2 NA TRBV5-4 CASSFEANTGELFF
17 TRBJ2-1 NA TRBV10-3 CAISEIAGGTFSREQFF
17 TRBJ1-1 NA TRBV19 CASSIRGPQGLNTEAFF
13 TRBJ1-2 NA TRBV19 CASLGPTLYGYTF